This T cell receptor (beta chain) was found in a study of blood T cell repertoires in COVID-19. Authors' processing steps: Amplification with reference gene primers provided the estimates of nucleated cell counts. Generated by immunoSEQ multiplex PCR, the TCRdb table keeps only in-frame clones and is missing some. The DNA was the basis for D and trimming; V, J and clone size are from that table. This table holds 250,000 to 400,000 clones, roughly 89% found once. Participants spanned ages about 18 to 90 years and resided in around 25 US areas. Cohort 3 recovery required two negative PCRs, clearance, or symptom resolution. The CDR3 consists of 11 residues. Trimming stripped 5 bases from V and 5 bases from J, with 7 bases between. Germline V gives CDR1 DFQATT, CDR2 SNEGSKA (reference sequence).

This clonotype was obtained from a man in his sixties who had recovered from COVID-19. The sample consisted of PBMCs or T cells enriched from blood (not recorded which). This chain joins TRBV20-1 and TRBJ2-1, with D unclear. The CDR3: CSAGLHNEQFF. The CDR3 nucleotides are TGCAGTGCTGGGCTACACAATGAGCAGTTCTTC.